The 2 T cell receptor beta chains listed next were all sequenced from one sample in a study of Ad26.COV2.S vaccination and SARS-CoV-2 variants. Treatment given: some 20 received Ad26.COV2.S at low or high dose, single or two shots; about five received placebo; per-sample allocation not given. Day 63 after the first vaccine or placebo injection was the time point for sampling. Sequencing was performed with immunoSEQ multiplex PCR; in TCRdb, only in-frame clones are kept and a portion is missing. Seen here are some 350,000 clones, roughly 85% observed once, and the top ten hold approximately 3.5%. The sample was peripheral blood, taken in a trial of Ad26.COV2.S vaccine versus placebo. The receptors were sampled from a person aged 18-65 years who received the Ad26.COV2.S COVID-19 vaccine or a placebo.

The chain uses TRBV7-5 and TRBJ1-2; TRBD1, the table's D call, was not compared with the DNA. TRBV7-5 is reported as a pseudogene. This CDR3 region has 16 residues. The CDR3 DNA reads as TGTGTCAGAAGCCCACCACCGACAGGGGGAAACTATGGCTACACCTTC. Amino acids: CVRSPPPTGGNYGYTF.

The rearrangement joins TRBV11-2 to TRBJ2-2, with TRBD1 matching over 8 bases. This CDR3 is 15 amino acids long. The trim removed 3 bases at V and 8 bases at J, leaving 8 bases unmatched. Per the germline V gene, CDR1 is SGHAT and CDR2 is FQNNGV. CDR3 residues: CASSLGTGIRGELFF. For the CDR3, the DNA is TGTGCCAGCAGCTTGGGGACAGGCATTAGGGGGGAGCTGTTTTTT.